This entry is about one TCR beta chain. Antigen unknown. The germline gene is not matched at one end of the junction; a read error may be the cause. The source of the sample is a study of T cells in Graves' hyperthyroidism and ophthalmopathy. Whole-study findings and limits: Most expanded thyroid clonotypes above 0.001 recurred in blood. The model's output predicted ophthalmopathy at a median of about 6.5 months prior to onset. By a 13 V-J model, ophthalmopathy was set apart from stable hyperthyroidism.

Amplification targeted TCR beta CDR3 regions from RNA transcripts. Carried out on the TCR CDR3, a first-round RT-PCR used the HTBI primer set. Using its own MiXCR run on the multiplex PCR reads, TCRdb lists one record per CDR3 protein. The profile shows fewer than 400,000 distinct CDR3 sequences, approximately 15% of them singletons. Across 18 months, stable Graves' hyperthyroidism was marked by no progression to ophthalmopathy. The V gene's germline CDR1 is MNHEY and CDR2 SMNVEV (reference sequence). The CDR3 is 14 amino acids. The chain carries TRBV27 and TRBJ2-7; a possible D gene is TRBD2 (6 bases). The sequenced sample consisted of blood. The receptor was derived from a man aged 25-40 years with Graves' hyperthyroidism. For the CDR3, the DNA is TGTGCCAGCGGTTTAGATAGCGGAACCTACGAGCAGTACTTC. This gives the protein CASGLDSGTYEQYF.